Presented here are 11 T cell receptor beta chains from one specimen sequenced in a study of metastatic and nonmetastatic thyroid tumors. Every patient underwent thyroid surgery untreated. TCRdb reprocessed the PCR reads via MiXCR. The table includes 20,000 or so clones, approximately 11% detected once. The sample comprised blood. The receptors derive from a female donor with papillary thyroid cancer or a benign thyroid nodule (not recorded which). Some clones in this sample may be carry-over from other donors' samples.

This clone occurred many times. The rearrangement uses TRBV20-1 and TRBJ1-6; 9 nucleotides match TRBD1. V was clipped by 6 bases and J by 7 bases; unmatched bases: 4. This CDR3 has 13 residues. CDR1 and CDR2 from the germline V gene are DFQATT and SNEGSKA (reference sequence). CDR3 nucleotide sequence: TGCAGTGCGACGACAGGGGGAAATTCACCCCTCCACTTT. It specifies CSATTGGNSPLHF.

This clone is classed as medium-sized (0.01 to 0.1%). The chain links TRBV6-2 or TRBV6-3 to TRBJ2-1, with D possibly being TRBD1 (6 bases). The V gene lost 0 bases and the J gene lost 8 bases, with 17 bases spanning the gap. This CDR3 has 16 amino acids. CDR1 and CDR2 from the germline V gene are MNHEY and SVGEGT. CDR3 in amino acids: CASSYSMQGYLDEQFF. The CDR3 bases are TGTGCCAGCAGTTACTCGATGCAGGGGTATTTGGATGAGCAGTTCTTC.

This clone was seen a handful of times. Being one base from a much bigger clone, this may be a read error. V is TRBV5-1 and J is TRBJ2-7, with no clear D. The V end lost 1 base, the J end lost 7 bases, and 6 bases lay between the germline ends. CDR3 length equals 11 residues. Per germline, CDR1 SGHRS and CDR2 YFSETQ. The DNA of the CDR3 is TGCGCCAGCAGCTTGAATTGTGAGCAGTACTTC. This sequence encodes CASSLNCEQYF.

This clone was picked up many times. V is TRBV2 and J is TRBJ1-5; D remains ambiguous. Germline lookup yields CDR1 SNHLY and CDR2 FYNNEI. Trimming pared 1 base from V and 4 bases from J, leaving 5 bases between. The CDR3 length is 13 residues. CDR3 residues: CASSEERNQPQHF. The CDR3 DNA follows: TGTGCCAGCAGTGAAGAGAGAAATCAGCCCCAGCATTTT.

This clone was recorded at least ten times. The rearrangement joins TRBV2 to TRBJ2-7, with TRBD1 matching 7 bases. Germline CDR1 and CDR2: SNHLY and FYNNEI. V shed 7 bases, J shed 3 bases, and the junction held 9 bases outside the gene matches. This CDR3 has 14 residues. The CDR3 nucleotides are TGTGCCAGCAAGAACAGGGGCGGGTACTACGAGCAGTACTTC. Translated: CASKNRGGYYEQYF.

The sample holds many counts of this clone. The rearrangement joins TRBV28 to TRBJ2-5; D uncertain. The CDR3 loop spans 15 amino acids. Germline V gives CDR1 MDHEN, CDR2 SYDVKM. Trimming took 4 bases from V and 2 from J, leaving 14 bases between them. CDR3 sequence: CASSSRPMAQETQYF. Here the CDR3 DNA reads TGTGCCAGCAGTTCCAGACCGATGGCACAAGAGACCCAGTACTTC.

The V gene is TRBV20-1, the J gene TRBJ2-5; tentatively, D is TRBD1 (6 bases). The V end was cut by 7 bases, the J end by 5 bases, with 26 bases between. From germline, CDR1 is DFQATT and CDR2 SNEGSKA (reference sequence). This CDR3 has 16 amino acids. The CDR3 DNA is TGCAGTGATAGGCCTACTACTAGATTTAGGGGGGAGACCCAGTACTTC. Its protein is CSDRPTTRFRGETQYF.

This clone was picked up many times. V and J are TRBV30 and TRBJ1-4; D gene ambiguous. This CDR3 has 15 residues. Between the trimmed V and J ends, which lost 5 bases and 7 bases, there was a span of 20 bases. Per germline, CDR1 GTSNPN and CDR2 SVGIG (reference sequence). In nucleotides, the CDR3 is TGTGCCTGGGCACCTCGGTTGGGCAGCGGTGAAAAACTGTTTTTT. It is translated as CAWAPRLGSGEKLFF.

This clone is medium-sized (0.01 to 0.1%) within its sample. The chain links TRBV6-1 to TRBJ1-2, with 7 bases that match TRBD1. The CDR3 is made up of 13 amino acids. CDR1 is MNHNS and CDR2 is SASEGT in the germline V gene. Trimming cost V 3 bases and J 7 bases; bases outside gene matches: 5. The CDR3 region is CASSDTGVGGYTF. DNA for the CDR3: TGTGCCAGCAGTGACACAGGGGTAGGTGGCTACACCTTC.

This clone was picked up many times. The V gene is TRBV28, the J gene TRBJ1-1, with D possibly TRBD1 on 5 matching bases. This CDR3 comprises 13 residues. Germline CDR1 MDHEN, CDR2 SYDVKM. V shed 4 bases and J shed 0 bases, with 6 bases lying between them. The CDR3 bases are TGTGCCAGCAGTTGGGACGTGAACACTGAAGCTTTCTTT. Translated: CASSWDVNTEAFF.

Regarding this clone: A read error may explain this, as a much larger clone is one base away. Other DNA sequences in the sample encode the same CDR3. This chain connects TRBV3-1 to TRBJ2-7, with 11 bases fitting TRBD2. The CDR3 spans 17 residues. Germline V gives CDR1 LGHDT, CDR2 YNNKEL (reference sequence). In DNA form, the CDR3 reads TGTGCCAGTAGCCAAGACGTCGGGACTAGCGGCTCCTACGAGCAGTACTTC. It translates to CASSQDVGTSGSYEQYF.